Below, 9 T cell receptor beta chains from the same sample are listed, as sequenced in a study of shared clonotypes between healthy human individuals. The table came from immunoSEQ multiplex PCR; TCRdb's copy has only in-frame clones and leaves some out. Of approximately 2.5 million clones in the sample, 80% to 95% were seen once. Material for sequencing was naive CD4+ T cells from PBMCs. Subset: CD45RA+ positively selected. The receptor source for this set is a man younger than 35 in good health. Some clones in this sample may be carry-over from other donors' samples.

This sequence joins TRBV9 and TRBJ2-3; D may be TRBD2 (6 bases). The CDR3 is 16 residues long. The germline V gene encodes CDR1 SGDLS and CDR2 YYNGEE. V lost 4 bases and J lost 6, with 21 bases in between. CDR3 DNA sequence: TGTGCCAGCAGCCCGCGGGGTAGCCCACAAGGGGATACGCAGTATTTT. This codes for CASSPRGSPQGDTQYF.

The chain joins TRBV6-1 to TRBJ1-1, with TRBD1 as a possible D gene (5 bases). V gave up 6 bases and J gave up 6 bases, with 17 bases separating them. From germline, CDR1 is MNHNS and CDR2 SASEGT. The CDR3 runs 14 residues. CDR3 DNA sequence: TGTGCCAGCAGCGAGACAGAAACCCCTTCTGAAGCTTTCTTT. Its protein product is CASSETETPSEAFF.

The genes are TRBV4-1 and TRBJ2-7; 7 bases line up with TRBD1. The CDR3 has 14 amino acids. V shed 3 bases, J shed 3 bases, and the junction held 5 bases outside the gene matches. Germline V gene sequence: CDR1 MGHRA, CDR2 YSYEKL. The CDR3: CASSQTGQLYEQYF. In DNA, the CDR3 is TGCGCCAGCAGCCAGACGGGACAGCTCTACGAGCAGTACTTC.

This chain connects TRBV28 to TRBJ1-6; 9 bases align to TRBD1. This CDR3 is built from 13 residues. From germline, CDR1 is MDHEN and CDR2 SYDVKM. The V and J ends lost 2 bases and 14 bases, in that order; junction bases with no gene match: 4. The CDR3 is CASSLTGQGSLHF. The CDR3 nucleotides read TGTGCCAGCAGTTTAACCGGACAGGGGTCCCTCCACTTT.

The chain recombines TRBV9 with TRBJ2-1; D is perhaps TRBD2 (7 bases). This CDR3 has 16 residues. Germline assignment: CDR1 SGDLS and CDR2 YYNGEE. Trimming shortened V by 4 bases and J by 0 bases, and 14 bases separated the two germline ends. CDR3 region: CASSPTGGGSYNEQFF. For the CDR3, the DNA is TGTGCCAGCAGCCCGACGGGGGGCGGCTCCTACAATGAGCAGTTCTTC.

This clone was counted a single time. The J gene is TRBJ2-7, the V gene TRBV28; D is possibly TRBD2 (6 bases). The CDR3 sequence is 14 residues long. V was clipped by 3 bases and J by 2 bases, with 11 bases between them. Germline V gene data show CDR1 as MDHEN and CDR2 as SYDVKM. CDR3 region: CASSFSQRAYEQYF. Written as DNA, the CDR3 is TGTGCCAGCAGTTTTAGCCAGCGGGCCTACGAGCAGTACTTC.

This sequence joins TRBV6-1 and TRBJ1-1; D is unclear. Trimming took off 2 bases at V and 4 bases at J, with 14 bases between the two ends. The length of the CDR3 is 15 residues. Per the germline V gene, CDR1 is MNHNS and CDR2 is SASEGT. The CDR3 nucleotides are TGTGCCAGCAGTGAATTGGGGTCCATGGCCACTGAAGCTTTCTTT. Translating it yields CASSELGSMATEAFF.

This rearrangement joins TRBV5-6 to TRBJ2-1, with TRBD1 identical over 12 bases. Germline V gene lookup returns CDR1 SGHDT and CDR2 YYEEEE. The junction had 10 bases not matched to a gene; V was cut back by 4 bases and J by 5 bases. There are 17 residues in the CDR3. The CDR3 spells CASSQVFRDRGHNEQFF. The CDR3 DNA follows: TGTGCCAGCAGCCAGGTTTTCCGGGACAGGGGGCACAATGAGCAGTTCTTC.

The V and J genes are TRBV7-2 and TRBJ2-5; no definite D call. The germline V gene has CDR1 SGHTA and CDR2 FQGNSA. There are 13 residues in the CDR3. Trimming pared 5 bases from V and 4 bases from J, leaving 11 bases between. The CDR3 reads CASSTRSSETQYF. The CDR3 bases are TGTGCCAGCAGCACCAGGTCTTCAGAGACCCAGTACTTC.